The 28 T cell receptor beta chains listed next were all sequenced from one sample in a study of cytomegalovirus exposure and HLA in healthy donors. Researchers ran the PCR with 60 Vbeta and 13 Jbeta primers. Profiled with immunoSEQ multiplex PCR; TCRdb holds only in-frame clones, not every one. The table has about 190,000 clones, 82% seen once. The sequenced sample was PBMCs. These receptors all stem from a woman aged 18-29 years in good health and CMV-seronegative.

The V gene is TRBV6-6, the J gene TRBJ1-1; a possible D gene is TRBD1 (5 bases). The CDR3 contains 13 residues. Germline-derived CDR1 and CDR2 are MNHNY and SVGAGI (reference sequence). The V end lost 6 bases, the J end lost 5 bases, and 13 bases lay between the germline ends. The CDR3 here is CASSGAGLTEAFF. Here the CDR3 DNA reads TGTGCCAGCAGCGGGGCGGGATTGACTGAAGCTTTCTTT.

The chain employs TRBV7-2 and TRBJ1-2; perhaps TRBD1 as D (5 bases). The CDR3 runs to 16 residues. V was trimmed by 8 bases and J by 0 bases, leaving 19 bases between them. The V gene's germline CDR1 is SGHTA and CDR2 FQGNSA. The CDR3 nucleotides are TGTGCCAGCCACTTAGGTTGGGGCAATACTAACTATGGCTACACCTTC. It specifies CASHLGWGNTNYGYTF.

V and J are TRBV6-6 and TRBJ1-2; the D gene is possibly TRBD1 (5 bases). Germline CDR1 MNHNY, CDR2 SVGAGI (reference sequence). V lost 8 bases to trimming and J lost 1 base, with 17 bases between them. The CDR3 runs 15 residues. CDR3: CASSNPGDSNYGYTF. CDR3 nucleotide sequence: TGTGCCAGCTCAAACCCCGGAGACAGTAACTATGGCTACACCTTC.

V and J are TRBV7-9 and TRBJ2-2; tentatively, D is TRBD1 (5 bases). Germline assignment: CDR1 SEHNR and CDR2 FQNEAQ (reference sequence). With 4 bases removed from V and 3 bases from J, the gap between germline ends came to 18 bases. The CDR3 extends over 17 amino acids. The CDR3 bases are TGTGCCAGCAGCTCGCCGGACCAGGGTGGGGACACCGGGGAGCTGTTTTTT. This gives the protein CASSSPDQGGDTGELFF.

CDR3 loop: CASIPGTENTEAFF. The CDR3 bases are TGTGCCAGCATTCCCGGGACTGAGAACACTGAAGCTTTCTTT. This rearrangement joins TRBV7-9 to TRBJ1-1, with D perhaps matching TRBD1 (5 bases). Germline-derived CDR1 and CDR2 are SEHNR and FQNEAQ (reference sequence). Trimming took off 7 bases at V and 1 base at J, with 13 bases between the two ends. CDR3 length: 14 residues.

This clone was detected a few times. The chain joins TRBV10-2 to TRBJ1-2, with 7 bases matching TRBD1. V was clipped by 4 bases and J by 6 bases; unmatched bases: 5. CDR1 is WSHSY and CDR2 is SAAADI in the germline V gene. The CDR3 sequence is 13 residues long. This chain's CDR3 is CASSGEQGNGYTF. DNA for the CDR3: TGCGCCAGCAGTGGGGAACAGGGGAATGGCTACACCTTC.

Written as DNA, the CDR3 is TGCAGCTCAAGACAGGGGGATGTAGGTGGCTACACCTTC. Protein sequence: CSSRQGDVGGYTF. V gene TRBV29-1 combines with J gene TRBJ1-2, with 9 bases matching TRBD1. Germline CDR1 SQVTM, CDR2 ANQGSEA. The V segment lost 8 bases and the J segment 7 bases; nucleotides outside the gene matches: 11. The CDR3 contains 13 residues.

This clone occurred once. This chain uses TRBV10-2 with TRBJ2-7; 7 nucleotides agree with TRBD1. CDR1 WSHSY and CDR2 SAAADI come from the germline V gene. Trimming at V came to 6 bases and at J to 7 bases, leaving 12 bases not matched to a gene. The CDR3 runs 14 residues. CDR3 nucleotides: TGCGCCAGCAGAGACCGACAGGGTCGGAGGGAGCAGTACTTC. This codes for CASRDRQGRREQYF.

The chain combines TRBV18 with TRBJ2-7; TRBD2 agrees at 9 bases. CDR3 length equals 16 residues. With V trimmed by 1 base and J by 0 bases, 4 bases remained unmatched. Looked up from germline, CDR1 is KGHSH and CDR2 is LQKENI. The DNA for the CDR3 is TGTGCCAGCTCACCACTAGCGGGGGAAAACTCCTACGAGCAGTACTTC. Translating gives CASSPLAGENSYEQYF. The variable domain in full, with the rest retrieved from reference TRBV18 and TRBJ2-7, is NAGVMQNPRHLVRRRGQEARLRCSPMKGHSHVYWYRQLPEEGLKFMVYLQKENIIDESGMPKERFSAEFPKEGPSILRIQQVVRGDSAAYFCASSPLAGENSYEQYFGPGTRLTVT.

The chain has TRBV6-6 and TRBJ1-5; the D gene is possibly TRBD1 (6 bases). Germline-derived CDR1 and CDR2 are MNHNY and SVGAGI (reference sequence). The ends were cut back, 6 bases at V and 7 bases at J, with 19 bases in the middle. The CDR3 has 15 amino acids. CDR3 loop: CASRFNRELKQPQHF. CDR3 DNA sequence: TGTGCCAGCAGATTTAACAGGGAGTTGAAACAGCCCCAGCATTTT.

CDR3 residues: CASSYSGLRGEKLFF. CDR3 in DNA: TGTGCCAGCAGTTACTCAGGGTTAAGGGGGGAAAAACTGTTTTTT. The chain has TRBV6-5 and TRBJ1-4, with a possible D match to TRBD1 (6 bases). The V gene's germline CDR1 is MNHEY and CDR2 SVGAGI. Trimming removed 0 bases at V and 8 bases at J, with 13 bases between. This CDR3 is 15 amino acids long.

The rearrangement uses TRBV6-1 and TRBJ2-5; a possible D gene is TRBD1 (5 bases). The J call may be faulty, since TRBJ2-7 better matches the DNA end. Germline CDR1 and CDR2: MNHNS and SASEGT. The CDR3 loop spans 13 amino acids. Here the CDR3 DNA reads TGTGCCAGCAGTGGGACACCGGTCTACGAGCAGTACTTC. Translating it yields CASSGTPVYEQYF.

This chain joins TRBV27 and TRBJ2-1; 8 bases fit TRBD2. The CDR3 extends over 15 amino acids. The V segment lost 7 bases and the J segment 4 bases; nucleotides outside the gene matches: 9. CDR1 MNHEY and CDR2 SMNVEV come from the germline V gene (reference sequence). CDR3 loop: CASKSGLAPYNEQFF. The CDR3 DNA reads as TGTGCCAGCAAAAGCGGACTAGCCCCTTACAATGAGCAGTTCTTC.

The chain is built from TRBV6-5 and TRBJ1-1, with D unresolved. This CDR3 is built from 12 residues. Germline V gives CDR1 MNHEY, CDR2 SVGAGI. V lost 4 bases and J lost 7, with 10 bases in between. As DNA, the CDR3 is TGTGCCAGCAGTTCGTATGTCGGTGAAGCTTTCTTT. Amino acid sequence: CASSSYVGEAFF.

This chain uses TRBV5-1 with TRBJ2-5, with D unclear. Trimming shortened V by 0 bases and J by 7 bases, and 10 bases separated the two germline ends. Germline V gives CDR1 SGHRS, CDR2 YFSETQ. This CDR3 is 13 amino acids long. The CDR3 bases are TGCGCCAGCAGCTTGGAAGAGAGAGGGACCCAGTACTTC. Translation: CASSLEERGTQYF.

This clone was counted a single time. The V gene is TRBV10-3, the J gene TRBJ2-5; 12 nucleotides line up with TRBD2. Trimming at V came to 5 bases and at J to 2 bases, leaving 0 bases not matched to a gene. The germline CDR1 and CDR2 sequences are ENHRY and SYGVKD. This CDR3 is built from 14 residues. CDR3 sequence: CAISLAGGQETQYF. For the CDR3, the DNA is TGTGCCATCAGTCTAGCGGGGGGGCAAGAGACCCAGTACTTC.

The CDR3 is CASSLYNRRSYNSPLHF. The DNA of the CDR3 is TGTGCCAGCAGTTTATATAACAGGCGCTCCTATAATTCACCCCTCCACTTT. V and J are TRBV28 and TRBJ1-6; possible D gene TRBD1, 5 bases. V was shortened by 1 base and J by 0 bases, with 10 bases between the two germline ends. This CDR3 has 17 amino acids. Per the germline V gene, CDR1 is MDHEN and CDR2 is SYDVKM.

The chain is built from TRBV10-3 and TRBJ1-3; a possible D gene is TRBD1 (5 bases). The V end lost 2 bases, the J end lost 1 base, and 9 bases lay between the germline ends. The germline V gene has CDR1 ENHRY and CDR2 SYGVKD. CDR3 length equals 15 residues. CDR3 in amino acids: CAISESAGSGNTIYF. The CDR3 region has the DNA TGTGCCATCAGTGAGAGTGCAGGGTCTGGAAACACCATATATTTT.

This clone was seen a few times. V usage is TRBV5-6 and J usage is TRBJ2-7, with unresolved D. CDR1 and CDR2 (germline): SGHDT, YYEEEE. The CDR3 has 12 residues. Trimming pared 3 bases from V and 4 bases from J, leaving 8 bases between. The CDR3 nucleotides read TGTGCCAGCAGCTCAACAAGATACGAGCAGTACTTC. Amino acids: CASSSTRYEQYF.

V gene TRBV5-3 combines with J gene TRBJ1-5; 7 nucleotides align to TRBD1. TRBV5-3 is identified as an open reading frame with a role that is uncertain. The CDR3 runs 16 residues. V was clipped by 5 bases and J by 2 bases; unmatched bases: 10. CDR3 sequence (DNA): TGTGCCAGAAGGCCGGACAGGCGAGGAGGCAATCAGCCCCAGCATTTT. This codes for CARRPDRRGGNQPQHF.

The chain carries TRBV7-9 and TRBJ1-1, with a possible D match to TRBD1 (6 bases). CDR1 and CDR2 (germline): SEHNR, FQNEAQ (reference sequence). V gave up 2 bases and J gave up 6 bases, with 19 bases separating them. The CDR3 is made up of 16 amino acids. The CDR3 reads CASSLPGQPNAAEAFF. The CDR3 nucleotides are TGTGCCAGCAGCTTACCCGGACAGCCTAATGCCGCTGAAGCTTTCTTT.

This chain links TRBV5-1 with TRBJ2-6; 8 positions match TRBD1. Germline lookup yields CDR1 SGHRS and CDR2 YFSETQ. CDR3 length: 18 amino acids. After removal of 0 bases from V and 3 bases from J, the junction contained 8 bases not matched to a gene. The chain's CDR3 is CASSLEDRAPGGANVLTF. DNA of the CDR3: TGCGCCAGCAGCTTGGAGGACAGGGCGCCGGGTGGGGCCAACGTCCTGACTTTC.

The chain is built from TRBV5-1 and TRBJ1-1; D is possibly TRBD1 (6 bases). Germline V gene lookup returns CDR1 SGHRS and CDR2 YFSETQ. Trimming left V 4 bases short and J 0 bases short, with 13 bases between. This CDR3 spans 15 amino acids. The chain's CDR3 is CASSNEQGLNTEAFF. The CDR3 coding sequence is TGCGCCAGCAGCAACGAACAGGGCTTGAACACTGAAGCTTTCTTT.

The CDR3 here is CASRQGVIHEQFF. The CDR3 DNA reads TGTGCCAGCCGGCAGGGGGTAATCCATGAGCAGTTCTTC. This chain uses TRBV7-2 with TRBJ2-1, with 7 bases that match TRBD1. The V and J ends lost 8 bases and 8 bases, in that order; junction bases with no gene match: 9. This CDR3 is built from 13 residues. Germline lookup yields CDR1 SGHTA and CDR2 FQGNSA.

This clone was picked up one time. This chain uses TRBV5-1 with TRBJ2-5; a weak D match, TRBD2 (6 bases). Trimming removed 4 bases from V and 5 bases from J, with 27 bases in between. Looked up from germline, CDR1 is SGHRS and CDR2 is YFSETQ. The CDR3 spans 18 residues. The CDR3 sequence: CASSRPLLADLKVETQYF. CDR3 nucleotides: TGCGCCAGCAGCAGGCCGCTATTAGCGGACTTAAAGGTGGAGACCCAGTACTTC. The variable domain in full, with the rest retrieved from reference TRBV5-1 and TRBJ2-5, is KAGVTQTPRYLIKTRGQQVTLSCSPISGHRSVSWYQQTPGQGLQFLFEYFSETQRNKGNFPGRFSGRQFSNSRSEMNVSTLELGDSALYLCASSRPLLADLKVETQYFGPGTRLLVL.

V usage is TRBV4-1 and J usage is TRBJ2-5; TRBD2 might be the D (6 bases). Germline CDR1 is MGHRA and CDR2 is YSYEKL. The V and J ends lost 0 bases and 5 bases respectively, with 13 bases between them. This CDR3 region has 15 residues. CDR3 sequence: CASSQEFTGEETQYF. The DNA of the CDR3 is TGCGCCAGCAGCCAAGAATTTACGGGGGAGGAGACCCAGTACTTC.

CDR3: CASSQSGSGINQETQYF. CDR3 nucleotides: TGCGCCAGCAGTCAATCTGGCAGCGGGATTAATCAAGAGACCCAGTACTTC. This chain connects TRBV23-1 to TRBJ2-5, with 7 bases that match TRBD2. TRBV23-1 is sorted into the ORF group, with uncertain function. Losses at the gene ends were 0 bases for V and 2 bases for J; bases not matched to a gene: 9. The CDR3 is 17 residues long.

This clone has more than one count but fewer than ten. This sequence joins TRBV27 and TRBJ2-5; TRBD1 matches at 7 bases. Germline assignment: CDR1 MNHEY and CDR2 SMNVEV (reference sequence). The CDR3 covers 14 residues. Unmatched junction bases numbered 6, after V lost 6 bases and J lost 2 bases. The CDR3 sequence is CASRGGWTQETQYF. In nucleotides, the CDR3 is TGTGCCAGCAGAGGGGGCTGGACTCAAGAGACCCAGTACTTC.